A selection of T cell receptor beta chains follows, all from one sample in a study of chemoradiotherapy in HPV16-positive cancers. Libraries were prepared by immunoSEQ multiplex PCR; TCRdb keeps only in-frame clonotypes and omits some of them. The sample lists some 12,000 clones; about two thirds were seen once. Sampling took place from a patient who underwent chemoradiotherapy. All receptors come from a human donor with HPV-associated anogenital cancer. The CDR3 runs from the conserved cysteine through the conserved F or W. The D gene is left open where the match is weak. Size values are once, few and many counts, or a class for expanded clones, and some rows have none.

>NA|TRBV6-1|NA|TRBJ1-2
CASINWDISYGYTF
TGTGCCAGCATCAATTGGGACATCAGCTATGGCTACACCTTC
>NA|TRBV5-5|NA|TRBJ2-1
CASSLGGQGGYEQFF
TGTGCCAGCAGCTTGGGGGGCCAGGGAGGTTATGAGCAGTTCTTC
>once|TRBV11-3|NA|TRBJ2-1
CASSKDWGVGDEQFF
TGTGCCAGCAGCAAAGATTGGGGAGTGGGGGATGAGCAGTTCTTC
>once|TRBV15|TRBD1|TRBJ2-3
CATSRAHRGGSADTQYF
TGTGCCACCAGCAGAGCCCACAGGGGTGGAAGCGCAGATACGCAGTATTTT
>few|TRBV4-3|TRBD2|TRBJ2-7
CASSPQLGTSGSRHEQYF
TGCGCCAGCAGCCCACAACTCGGGACTAGCGGGAGTCGCCACGAGCAGTACTTC
>NA|TRBV19|NA|TRBJ2-3
CASTKQGSSTDTQYF
TGTGCCAGTACCAAACAGGGTTCAAGCACAGATACGCAGTATTTT
>once|TRBV28|TRBD1|TRBJ2-7
CASRPQTGGSYEQYF
TGTGCCAGCAGACCCCAGACAGGGGGCAGCTACGAGCAGTACTTC
>NA|TRBV4-3|TRBD1|TRBJ2-7
CASSQDEGDSSYEQYF
TGCGCCAGCAGCCAAGATGAGGGGGACAGCTCCTACGAGCAGTACTTC
>NA|TRBV6-1|NA|TRBJ1-2
CAIGQFRYTF
TGTGCCATAGGACAGTTCCGCTACACCTTC
>NA|TRBV19|NA|TRBJ1-1
CASSILSLNTEAFF
TGTGCCAGTAGTATCCTTTCACTGAACACTGAAGCTTTCTTT
>NA|TRBV14|TRBD2|TRBJ2-1
CASSQDWSSGTTYNEQFF
TGTGCCAGCAGCCAAGATTGGTCTAGCGGGACGACCTACAATGAGCAGTTCTTC
>few|TRBV7-2|NA|TRBJ2-5
CASSLSREETQYF
TGTGCCAGCAGCTTATCAAGGGAAGAGACCCAGTACTTC
>NA|TRBV21-1|NA|TRBJ1-1
CASSKVWGCENTEAFF
TGTGCCAGCAGCAAAGTATGGGGGTGCGAGAACACTGAAGCTTTCTTT
>NA|TRBV28|TRBD1|TRBJ2-7
CASTQSGQPYEQYF
TGTGCCAGCACCCAATCGGGACAGCCCTACGAGCAGTACTTC
>few|TRBV28|NA|TRBJ2-5
CASSLDREGVQETQYF
TGTGCCAGCAGTCTGGACAGGGAGGGAGTCCAAGAGACCCAGTACTTC
>NA|TRBV5-4|NA|TRBJ2-7
CASSPGGSSTYEQYF
TGTGCCAGCAGCCCCGGCGGCTCCTCCACCTACGAGCAGTACTTC
>NA|TRBV4-1|TRBD1|TRBJ2-1
CASSQVRTGVRNEQFF
TGCGCCAGCAGCCAAGTAAGGACAGGGGTGCGCAATGAGCAGTTCTTC
>few|TRBV7-2|TRBD1|TRBJ2-1
CASSSTGDRYNEQFF
TGTGCCAGCAGCTCAACAGGGGATAGGTACAATGAGCAGTTCTTC